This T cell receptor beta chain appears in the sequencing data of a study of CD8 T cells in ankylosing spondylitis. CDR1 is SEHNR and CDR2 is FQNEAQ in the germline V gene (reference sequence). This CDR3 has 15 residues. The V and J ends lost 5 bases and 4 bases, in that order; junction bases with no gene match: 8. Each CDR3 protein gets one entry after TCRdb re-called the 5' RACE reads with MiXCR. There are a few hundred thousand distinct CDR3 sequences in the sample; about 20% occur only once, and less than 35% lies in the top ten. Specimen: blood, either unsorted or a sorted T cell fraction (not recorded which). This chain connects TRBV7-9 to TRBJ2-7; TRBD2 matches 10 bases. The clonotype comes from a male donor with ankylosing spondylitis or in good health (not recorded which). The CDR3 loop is CASSPVLAGEYEQYF. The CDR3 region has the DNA TGTGCCAGCAGCCCGGTTCTAGCGGGAGAGTACGAGCAGTACTTC.